This section outlines one TCR beta chain sequence together with its context. Sequencing used immunoSEQ multiplex PCR; TCRdb keeps in-frame clones, though not all of them. The data contain 110,000 or so clones, just over 90% of them singletons. These data are taken from a study of T cells after somatic rescue of genetic block. Per the germline V gene, CDR1 is SEHNR and CDR2 is FQNEAQ (reference sequence). V was shortened by 1 base and J by 4 bases, with 10 bases between the two germline ends. The CDR3 has 14 residues. The TCR comes from a woman between 18 and 30 years old. The chain links TRBV7-9 to TRBJ1-2; TRBD1 might be the D (5 bases). The sample comprised peripheral blood mononuclear cells (PBMCs). The DNA for the CDR3 is TGTGCCAGCAGCTTAGAACAGGACGTCTATGGCTACACCTTC. Amino acid sequence: CASSLEQDVYGYTF.